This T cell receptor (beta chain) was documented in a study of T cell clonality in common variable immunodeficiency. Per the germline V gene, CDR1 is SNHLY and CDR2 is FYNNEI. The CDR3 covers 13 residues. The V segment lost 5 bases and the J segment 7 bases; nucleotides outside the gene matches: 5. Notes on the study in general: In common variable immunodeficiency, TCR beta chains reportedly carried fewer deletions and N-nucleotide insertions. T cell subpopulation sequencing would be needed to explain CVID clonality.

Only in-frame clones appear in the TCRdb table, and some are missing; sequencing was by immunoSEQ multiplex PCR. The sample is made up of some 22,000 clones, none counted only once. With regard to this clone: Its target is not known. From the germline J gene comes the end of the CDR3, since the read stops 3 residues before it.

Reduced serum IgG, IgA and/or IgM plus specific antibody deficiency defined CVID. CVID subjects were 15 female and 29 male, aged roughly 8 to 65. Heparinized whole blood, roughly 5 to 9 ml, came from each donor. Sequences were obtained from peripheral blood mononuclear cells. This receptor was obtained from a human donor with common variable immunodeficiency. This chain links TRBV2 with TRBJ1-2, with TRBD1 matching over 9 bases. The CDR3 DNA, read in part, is TGTGCCAGCAGTCGGGACAGGGTTATTGGC. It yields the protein CASSRDRVIG. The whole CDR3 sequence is CASSRDRVIGYTF.